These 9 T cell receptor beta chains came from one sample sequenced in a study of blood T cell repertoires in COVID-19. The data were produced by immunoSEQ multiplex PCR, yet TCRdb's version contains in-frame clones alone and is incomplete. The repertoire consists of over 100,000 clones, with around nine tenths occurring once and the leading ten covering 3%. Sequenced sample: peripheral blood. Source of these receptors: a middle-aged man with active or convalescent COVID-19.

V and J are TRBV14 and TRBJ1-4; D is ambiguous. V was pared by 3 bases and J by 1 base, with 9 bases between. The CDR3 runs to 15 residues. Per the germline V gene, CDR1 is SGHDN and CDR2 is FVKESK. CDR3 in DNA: TGTGCCAGCAGCCAGGAGGGAGTAACTAATGAAAAACTGTTTTTT. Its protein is CASSQEGVTNEKLFF. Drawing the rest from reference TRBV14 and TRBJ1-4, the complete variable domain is EAGVTQFPSHSVIEKGQTVTLRCDPISGHDNLYWYRRVMGKEIKFLLHFVKESKQDESGMPNNRFLAERTGGTYSTLKVQPAELEDSGVYFCASSQEGVTNEKLFFGSGTQLSVL.

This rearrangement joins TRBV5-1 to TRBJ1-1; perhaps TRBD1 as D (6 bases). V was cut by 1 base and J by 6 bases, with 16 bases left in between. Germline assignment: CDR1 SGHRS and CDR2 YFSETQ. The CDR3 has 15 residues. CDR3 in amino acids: CASSLTQGVSAEAFF. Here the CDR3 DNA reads TGCGCCAGCAGCTTGACACAGGGTGTTAGCGCTGAAGCTTTCTTT.

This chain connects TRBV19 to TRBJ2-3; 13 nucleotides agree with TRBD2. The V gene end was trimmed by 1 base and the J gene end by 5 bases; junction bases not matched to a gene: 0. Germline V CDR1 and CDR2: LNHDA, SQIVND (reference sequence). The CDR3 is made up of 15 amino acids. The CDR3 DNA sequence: TGTGCCAGTAGTATAGGGACTAGCGGGGGAGATACGCAGTATTTT. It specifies CASSIGTSGGDTQYF.

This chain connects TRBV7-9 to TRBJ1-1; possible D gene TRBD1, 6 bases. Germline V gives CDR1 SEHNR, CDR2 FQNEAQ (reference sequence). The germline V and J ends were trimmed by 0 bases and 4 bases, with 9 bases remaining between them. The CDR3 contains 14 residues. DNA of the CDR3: TGTGCCAGCAGCTTAGCGCCACAGGGCACTGAAGCTTTCTTT. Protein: CASSLAPQGTEAFF.

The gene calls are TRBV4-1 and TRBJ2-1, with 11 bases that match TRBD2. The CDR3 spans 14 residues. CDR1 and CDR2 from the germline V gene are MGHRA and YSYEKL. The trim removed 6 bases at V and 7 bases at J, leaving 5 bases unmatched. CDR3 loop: CASSPGLAVNEQFF. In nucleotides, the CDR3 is TGCGCCAGCAGTCCGGGACTAGCGGTAAATGAGCAGTTCTTC.

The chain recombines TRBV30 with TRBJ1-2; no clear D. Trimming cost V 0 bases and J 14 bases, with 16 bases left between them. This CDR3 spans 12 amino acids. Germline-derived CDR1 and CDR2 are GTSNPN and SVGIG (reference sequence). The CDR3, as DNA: TGTGCCTGGAGTGTTCTCCACAACTCGAGGACCTTC. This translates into CAWSVLHNSRTF.

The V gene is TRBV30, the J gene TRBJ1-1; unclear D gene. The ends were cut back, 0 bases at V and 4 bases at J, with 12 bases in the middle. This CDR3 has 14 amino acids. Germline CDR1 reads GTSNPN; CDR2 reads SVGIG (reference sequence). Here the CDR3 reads CAWSVPGLSTEAFF. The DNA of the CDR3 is TGTGCCTGGAGTGTGCCAGGACTCAGCACTGAAGCTTTCTTT.

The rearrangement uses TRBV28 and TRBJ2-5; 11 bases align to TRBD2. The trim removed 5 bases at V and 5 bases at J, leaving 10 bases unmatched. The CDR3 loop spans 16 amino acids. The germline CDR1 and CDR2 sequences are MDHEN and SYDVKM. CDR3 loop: CASSPGTSGLSETQYF. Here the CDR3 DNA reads TGTGCCAGCAGTCCAGGGACTAGCGGCCTTTCTGAGACCCAGTACTTC.

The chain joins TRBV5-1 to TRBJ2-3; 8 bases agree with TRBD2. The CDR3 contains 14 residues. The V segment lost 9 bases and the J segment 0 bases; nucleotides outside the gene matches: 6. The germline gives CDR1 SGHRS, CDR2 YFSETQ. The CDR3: CATHRGGSTDTQYF. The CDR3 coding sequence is TGCGCCACCCACCGGGGGGGAAGCACAGATACGCAGTATTTT.